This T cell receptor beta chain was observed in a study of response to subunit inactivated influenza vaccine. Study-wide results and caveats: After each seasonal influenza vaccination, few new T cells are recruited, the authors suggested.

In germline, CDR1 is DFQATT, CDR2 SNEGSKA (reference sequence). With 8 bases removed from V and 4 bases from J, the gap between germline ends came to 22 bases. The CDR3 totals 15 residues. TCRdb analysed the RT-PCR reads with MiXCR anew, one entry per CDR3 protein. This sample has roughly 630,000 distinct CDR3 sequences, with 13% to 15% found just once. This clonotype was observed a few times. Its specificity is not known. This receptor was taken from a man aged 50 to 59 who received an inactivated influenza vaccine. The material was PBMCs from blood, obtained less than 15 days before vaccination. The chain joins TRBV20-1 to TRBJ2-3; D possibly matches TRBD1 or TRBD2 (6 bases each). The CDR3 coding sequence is TGCAGTTTAGTCGGAGGGGGGAGAAGAGCAGATACGCAGTATTTT. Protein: CSLVGGGRRADTQYF.